This T cell receptor beta chain stems from a study of blood T cell repertoires in COVID-19. For the study at large: The United States, Italy and Spain were the sources of the acute and convalescent COVID-19 samples.

The protocol was immunoSEQ multiplex PCR, while the TCRdb copy is restricted to in-frame clones and leaves out a portion. The sample has under 250,000 clones; about nine tenths are singletons. The germline V gene encodes CDR1 MNHNS and CDR2 SASEGT. The CDR3 consists of 15 residues. V gave up 3 bases and J gave up 3 bases; unmatched junction bases: 6. The J gene is TRBJ2-7, the V gene TRBV6-1, with 9 nucleotides matching TRBD1. Sequenced input: peripheral blood. This clonotype originated in a man aged 25-45 years with COVID-19, enrolled during active disease. The CDR3 protein is CASSEPGQGGYEQYF. In nucleotides, the CDR3 is TGTGCCAGCAGTGAGCCGGGACAGGGAGGCTACGAGCAGTACTTC.